This T cell receptor (beta chain) was sequenced for a study of spatial heterogeneity in lung cancer. Study outcomes and limitations: Tracking of tumor mutation counts was seen in expanded intratumoral alpha and beta TCR counts.

Every TCR cDNA molecule bore a unique molecular identifier. TCRdb re-called the 5' RACE reads through MiXCR, storing one row per CDR3 protein. The sample yields about 1,700 distinct CDR3 sequences, 20% seen once. By sample share, this clonotype is medium-sized. Its antigen is unknown. This beta chain is an off-target read within a library intended for alpha chains, so its frequency means little. Specified time point: sample taken at primary tumor resection. V lost 3 bases, J lost 6 bases, and 15 bases lay in between. This CDR3 region has 13 residues. Germline loops: CDR1 DFQATT, CDR2 SNEGSKA (reference sequence).

This rearrangement joins TRBV20-1 to TRBJ2-7; possibly TRBD2 for D (5 bases). The sequence was obtained from a male donor with early-stage non-small cell lung cancer. This material consisted of lung tumor tissue, taken at surgery. The chain's CDR3 is CSARVALPGEQYF. The CDR3 coding sequence is TGCAGTGCTAGGGTAGCGCTACCTGGCGAGCAGTACTTC.